This T cell receptor beta chain emerged from a study of radiation and T cells in renal cell carcinoma. V shed 0 bases and J shed 4 bases, with 6 bases lying between them. Germline CDR1 reads LNHNV; CDR2 reads YYDKDF (reference sequence). The CDR3 totals 13 residues. General study points: Without pretreatment biopsies, baseline tumor clonotype presence was undetermined.

The time point is: blood 2 weeks post-SBRT. The treatment is: 15 Gy SBRT to primary tumor, nephrectomy 4 weeks later. In its sample, this clone was seen once. The antigen is not known. Method: immunoSEQ multiplex PCR; TCRdb's copy keeps in-frame clones and lacks some. The data contain some 80,000 clones, 80% to 90% of them singletons. The source of this sequence is a woman between 45 and 65 years old with renal cell carcinoma. Sequencing used blood, obtained from a patient whose treatment included radiotherapy and nephrectomy. The rearrangement links TRBV15 to TRBJ2-5; D is uncertain. The CDR3 here is CATSRDPGETQYF. Here the CDR3 DNA reads TGTGCCACCAGCAGAGATCCGGGAGAGACCCAGTACTTC.